Presented here are 10 T cell receptor beta chains from one specimen sequenced in a study of blood T cell repertoires in COVID-19. Sequenced by immunoSEQ multiplex PCR; TCRdb stores in-frame clones only, minus some. The sample includes approximately 260,000 clones, roughly 90% of them seen just once. Sample: peripheral blood. These receptors all stem from a woman aged 55-70 years with COVID-19, enrolled during active disease.

This chain uses TRBV6-2 or TRBV6-3 with TRBJ1-5; D remains ambiguous. Trimming cost V 0 bases and J 0 bases, with 12 bases left between them. CDR3 length: 17 residues. Looked up from germline, CDR1 is MNHEY and CDR2 is SVGEGT. CDR3 residues: CASSYSSAEYSNQPQHF. DNA for the CDR3: TGTGCCAGCAGTTACTCTTCTGCGGAATATAGCAATCAGCCCCAGCATTTT.

This sequence joins TRBV14 and TRBJ1-1, with 9 nucleotides matching TRBD1. After removal of 1 base from V and 11 bases from J, the junction contained 5 bases not matched to a gene. The CDR3 spans 13 residues. Germline CDR1 and CDR2: SGHDN and FVKESK. CDR3 in DNA: TGTGCCAGCAGCCAAGCCCCGACAGGGGGGGCTTTCTTT. As protein: CASSQAPTGGAFF.

J is TRBJ1-6 and V is TRBV19, with TRBD1 matching over 10 bases. Looked up from germline, CDR1 is LNHDA and CDR2 is SQIVND (reference sequence). The junction had 15 bases not matched to a gene; V was cut back by 1 base and J by 18 bases. This CDR3 has 16 amino acids. Here the CDR3 DNA reads TGTGCCAGTAGTATAGCCGTGCAGGGACAGGGGTCAGTACACCACTTT. Its protein product is CASSIAVQGQGSVHHF.

The chain joins TRBV6-5 to TRBJ1-6; 7 bases fit TRBD1. This CDR3 has 14 residues. CDR1 and CDR2 from the germline V gene are MNHEY and SVGAGI. Trimming at V came to 8 bases and at J to 6 bases, leaving 7 bases not matched to a gene. The CDR3 coding sequence is TGTGCCAGCGGCAGGGGGGCATTTAATTCACCCCTCCACTTT. This translates into CASGRGAFNSPLHF.

V and J are TRBV6-5 and TRBJ1-2; no clear D. The CDR3 spans 12 residues. CDR1 is MNHEY, CDR2 SVGAGI, per germline. Trimming pared 2 bases from V and 4 bases from J, leaving 5 bases between. The CDR3 region is CASSYGGYGYTF. The CDR3 DNA follows: TGTGCCAGCAGTTACGGCGGCTATGGCTACACCTTC.

The rearrangement uses TRBV14 and TRBJ1-2; D is perhaps TRBD1 (6 bases). The CDR3 spans 16 residues. Germline lookup yields CDR1 SGHDN and CDR2 FVKESK. Trimming took off 1 base at V and 8 bases at J, with 20 bases between the two ends. In DNA form, the CDR3 reads TGTGCCAGCAGCCAAGTACTTGGCAGGGGTATTGGAGGCTACACCTTC. It is translated as CASSQVLGRGIGGYTF.

V gene TRBV28 combines with J gene TRBJ1-2; no firm D call. The CDR3 length is 14 residues. The germline V gene encodes CDR1 MDHEN and CDR2 SYDVKM. Trimming took 2 bases from V and 1 from J, leaving 8 bases between them. CDR3 in DNA: TGTGCCAGCAGTTTAGGGCAGAATAACTATGGCTACACCTTC. Protein: CASSLGQNNYGYTF.

This clone was observed a handful of times. V and J are TRBV7-8 and TRBJ2-1; the match to TRBD2 covers 8 bases. Germline-derived CDR1 and CDR2 are SGHVS and FQNEAQ. With V trimmed by 5 bases and J by 0 bases, 6 bases remained unmatched. CDR3 length equals 16 residues. CDR3 in DNA: TGTGCCAGCAGCAATATAGCGGGGCCCTCCTACAATGAGCAGTTCTTC. Residues: CASSNIAGPSYNEQFF.

The genes are TRBV4-1 and TRBJ2-3, with 7 bases fitting TRBD1. The germline CDR1 and CDR2 sequences are MGHRA and YSYEKL. With V trimmed by 3 bases and J by 4 bases, 10 bases remained unmatched. The CDR3 contains 16 residues. CDR3 sequence: CASSHPRQGMADTQYF. The CDR3 bases are TGCGCCAGCAGCCATCCTCGACAGGGTATGGCAGATACGCAGTATTTT.

The V and J genes are TRBV7-2 and TRBJ1-5; no firm D call. Germline V gene data show CDR1 as SGHTA and CDR2 as FQGNSA. The V end was cut by 5 bases, the J end by 6 bases, with 20 bases between. CDR3 length: 16 amino acids. The CDR3 loop reads CASSPLSTSFGQPQHF. For the CDR3, the DNA is TGTGCCAGCAGCCCACTTAGTACTTCTTTTGGTCAGCCCCAGCATTTT.